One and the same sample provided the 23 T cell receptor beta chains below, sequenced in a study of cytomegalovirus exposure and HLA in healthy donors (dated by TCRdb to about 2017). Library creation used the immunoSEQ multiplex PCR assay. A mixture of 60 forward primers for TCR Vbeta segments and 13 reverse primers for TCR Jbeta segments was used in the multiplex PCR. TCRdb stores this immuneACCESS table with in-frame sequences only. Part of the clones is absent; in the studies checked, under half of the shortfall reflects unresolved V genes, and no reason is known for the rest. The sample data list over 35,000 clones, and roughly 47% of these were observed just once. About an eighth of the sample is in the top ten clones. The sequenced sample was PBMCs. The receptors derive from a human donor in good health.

CDR3 DNA: TGTGCCAGCAGCTTAGTCGCGGGCCAGCCCCAGCATTTT. Translated: CASSLVAGQPQHF. The V call is TRBV7-2, the J call TRBJ1-5; D remains ambiguous. The CDR3 has 13 amino acids. In germline, CDR1 is SGHTA, CDR2 FQGNSA. Deletions cut 1 base from V and 7 bases from J, with 8 bases between.

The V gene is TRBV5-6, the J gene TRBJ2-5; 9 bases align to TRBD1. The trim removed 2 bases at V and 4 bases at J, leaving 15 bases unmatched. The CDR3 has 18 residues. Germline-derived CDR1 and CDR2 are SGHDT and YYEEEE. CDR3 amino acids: CASSFISILDRGLETQYF. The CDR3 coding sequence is TGTGCCAGCAGCTTCATCTCCATCCTGGACAGGGGCTTAGAGACCCAGTACTTC.

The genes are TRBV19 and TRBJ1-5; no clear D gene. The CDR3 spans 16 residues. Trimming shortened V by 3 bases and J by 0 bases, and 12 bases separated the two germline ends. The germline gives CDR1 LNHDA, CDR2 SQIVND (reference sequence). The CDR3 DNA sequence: TGTGCCAGTAGTATTCTGGCAGCGTATAGCAATCAGCCCCAGCATTTT. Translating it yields CASSILAAYSNQPQHF.

The CDR3 spells CASSEQGHGANVLTF. The CDR3 nucleotides read TGCGCCAGCAGCGAACAGGGGCACGGGGCCAACGTCCTGACTTTC. This chain links TRBV5-1 with TRBJ2-6; 7 nucleotides line up with TRBD1. CDR1 is SGHRS and CDR2 is YFSETQ in the germline V gene. The J segment lost 4 bases and the V segment lost 4 bases, leaving 5 bases of the junction unmatched. This CDR3 spans 15 amino acids.

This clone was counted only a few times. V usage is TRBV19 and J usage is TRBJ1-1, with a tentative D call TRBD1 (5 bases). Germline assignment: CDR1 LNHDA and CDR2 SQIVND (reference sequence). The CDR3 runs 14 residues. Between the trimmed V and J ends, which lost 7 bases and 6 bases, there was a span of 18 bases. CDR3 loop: CASNPVGTGAEAFF. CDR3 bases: TGTGCCAGTAATCCTGTGGGTACAGGTGCTGAAGCTTTCTTT. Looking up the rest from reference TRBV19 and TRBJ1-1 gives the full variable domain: DGGITQSPKYLFRKEGQNVTLSCEQNLNHDAMYWYRQDPGQGLRLIYYSQIVNDFQKGDIAEGYSVSREKKESFPLTVTSAQKNPTAFYLCASNPVGTGAEAFFGQGTRLTVV.

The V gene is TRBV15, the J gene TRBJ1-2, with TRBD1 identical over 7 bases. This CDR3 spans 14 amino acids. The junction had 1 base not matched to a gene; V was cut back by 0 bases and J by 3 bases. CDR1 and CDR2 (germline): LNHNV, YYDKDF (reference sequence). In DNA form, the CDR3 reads TGTGCCACCAGCAGAGAAAGGGGGCACTATGGCTACACCTTC. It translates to CATSRERGHYGYTF. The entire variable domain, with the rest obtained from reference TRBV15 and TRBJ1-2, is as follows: DAMVIQNPRYQVTQFGKPVTLSCSQTLNHNVMYWYQQKSSQAPKLLFHYYDKDFNNEADTPDNFQSRRPNTSFCFLDIRSPGLGDTAMYLCATSRERGHYGYTFGSGTRLTVV.

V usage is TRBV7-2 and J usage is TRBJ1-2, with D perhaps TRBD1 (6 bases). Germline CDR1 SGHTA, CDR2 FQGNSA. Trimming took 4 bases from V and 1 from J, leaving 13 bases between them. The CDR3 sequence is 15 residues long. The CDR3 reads CASSSSGGLNYGYTF. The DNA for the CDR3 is TGTGCCAGCAGCTCCTCCGGGGGGCTTAACTATGGCTACACCTTC.

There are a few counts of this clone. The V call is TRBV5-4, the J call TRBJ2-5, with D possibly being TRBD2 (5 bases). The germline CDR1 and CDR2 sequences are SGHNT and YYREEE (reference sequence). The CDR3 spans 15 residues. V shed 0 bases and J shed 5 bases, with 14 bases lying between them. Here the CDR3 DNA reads TGTGCCAGCAGCTTGGATTTGTCCCGAGGGGAGACCCAGTACTTC. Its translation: CASSLDLSRGETQYF.

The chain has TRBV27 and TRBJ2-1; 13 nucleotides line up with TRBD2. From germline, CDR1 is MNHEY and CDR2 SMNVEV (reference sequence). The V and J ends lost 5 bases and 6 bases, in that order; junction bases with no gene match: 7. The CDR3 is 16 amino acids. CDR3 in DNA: TGTGCCAGCAGTGGACGGACTAGCGGGAGTCGCAATGAGCAGTTCTTC. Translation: CASSGRTSGSRNEQFF.

The CDR3 protein is CATLSPGTVRNQPQHF. The CDR3 coding sequence is TGTGCCACTCTAAGTCCCGGGACAGTAAGAAATCAGCCCCAGCATTTT. J is TRBJ1-5 and V is TRBV19; TRBD1 agrees at 7 bases. The CDR3 covers 16 residues. Germline V lookup: CDR1 LNHDA, CDR2 SQIVND (reference sequence). Losses at the gene ends were 10 bases for V and 4 bases for J; bases not matched to a gene: 16. The entire variable domain, with the rest obtained from reference TRBV19 and TRBJ1-5, is as follows: DGGITQSPKYLFRKEGQNVTLSCEQNLNHDAMYWYRQDPGQGLRLIYYSQIVNDFQKGDIAEGYSVSREKKESFPLTVTSAQKNPTAFYLCATLSPGTVRNQPQHFGDGTRLSIL.

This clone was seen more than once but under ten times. CDR3 region: CASSQRGGEETQYF. CDR3 coding DNA: TGTGCCAGCAGCCAGAGGGGGGGGGAAGAGACCCAGTACTTC. The rearrangement links TRBV9 to TRBJ2-5; maybe TRBD2 (7 bases). Trimming removed 4 bases at V and 3 bases at J, with 13 bases between. The CDR3 is 14 amino acids. Germline values: CDR1 SGDLS, CDR2 YYNGEE. Variable domain in full (rest from reference TRBV9 and TRBJ2-5): DSGVTQTPKHLITATGQRVTLRCSPRSGDLSVYWYQQSLDQGLQFLIQYYNGEERAKGNILERFSAQQFPDLHSELNLSSLELGDSALYFCASSQRGGEETQYFGPGTRLLVL.

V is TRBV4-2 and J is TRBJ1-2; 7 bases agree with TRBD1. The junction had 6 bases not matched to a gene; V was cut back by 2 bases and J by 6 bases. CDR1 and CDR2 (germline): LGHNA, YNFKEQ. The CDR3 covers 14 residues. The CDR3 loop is CASSQRGQGDGYTF. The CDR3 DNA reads TGTGCCAGCAGCCAAAGGGGGCAAGGGGATGGCTACACCTTC.

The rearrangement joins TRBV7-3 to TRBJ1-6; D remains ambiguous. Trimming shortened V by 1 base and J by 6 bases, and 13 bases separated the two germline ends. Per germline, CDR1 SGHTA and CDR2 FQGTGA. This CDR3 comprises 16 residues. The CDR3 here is CASSLMWAGGNSPLHF. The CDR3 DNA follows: TGTGCCAGCAGCTTAATGTGGGCAGGAGGTAATTCACCCCTCCACTTT.

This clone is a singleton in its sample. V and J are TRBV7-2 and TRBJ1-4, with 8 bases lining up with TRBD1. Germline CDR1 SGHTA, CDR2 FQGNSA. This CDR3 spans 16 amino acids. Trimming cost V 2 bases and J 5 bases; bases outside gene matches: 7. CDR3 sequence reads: CASSLTRGQINEKLFF. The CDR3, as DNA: TGTGCCAGCAGCTTAACCAGGGGGCAGATAAATGAAAAACTGTTTTTT.

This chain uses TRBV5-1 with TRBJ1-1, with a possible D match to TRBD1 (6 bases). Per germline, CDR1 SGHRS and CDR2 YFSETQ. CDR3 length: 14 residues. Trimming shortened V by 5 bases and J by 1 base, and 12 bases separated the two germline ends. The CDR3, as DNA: TGCGCCAGCAGGGGGGGGGCCGAGAACACTGAAGCTTTCTTT. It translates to CASRGGAENTEAFF.

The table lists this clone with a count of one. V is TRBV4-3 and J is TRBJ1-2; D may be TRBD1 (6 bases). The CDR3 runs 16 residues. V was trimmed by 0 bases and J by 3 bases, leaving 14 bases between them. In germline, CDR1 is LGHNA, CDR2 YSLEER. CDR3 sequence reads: CASSQDSGGADYGYTF. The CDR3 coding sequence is TGCGCCAGCAGCCAAGATTCGGGGGGCGCGGACTATGGCTACACCTTC.

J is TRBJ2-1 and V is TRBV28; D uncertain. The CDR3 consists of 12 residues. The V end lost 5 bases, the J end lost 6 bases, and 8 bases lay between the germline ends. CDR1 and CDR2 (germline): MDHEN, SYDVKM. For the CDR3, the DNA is TGTGCCAGCAGTGTCAGACTCAATGAGCAGTTCTTC. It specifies CASSVRLNEQFF.

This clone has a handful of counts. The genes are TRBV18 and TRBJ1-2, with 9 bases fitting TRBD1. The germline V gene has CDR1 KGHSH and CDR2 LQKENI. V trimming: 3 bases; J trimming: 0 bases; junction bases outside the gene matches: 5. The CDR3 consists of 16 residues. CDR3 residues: CASSPSGQGSNYGYTF. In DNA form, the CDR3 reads TGTGCCAGCTCACCCTCAGGACAGGGGTCTAACTATGGCTACACCTTC.

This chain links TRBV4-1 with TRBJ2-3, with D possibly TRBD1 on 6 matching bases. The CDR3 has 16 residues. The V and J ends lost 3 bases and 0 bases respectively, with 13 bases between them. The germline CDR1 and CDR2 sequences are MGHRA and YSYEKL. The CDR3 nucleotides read TGCGCCAGCAGCCATACCCGGGACACTAGCACAGATACGCAGTATTTT. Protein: CASSHTRDTSTDTQYF.

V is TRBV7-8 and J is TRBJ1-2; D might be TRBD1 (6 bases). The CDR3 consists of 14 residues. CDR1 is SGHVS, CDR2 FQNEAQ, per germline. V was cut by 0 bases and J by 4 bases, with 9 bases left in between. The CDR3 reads CASSLAGGGYGYTF. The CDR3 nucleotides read TGTGCCAGCAGCTTAGCAGGGGGTGGCTATGGCTACACCTTC.

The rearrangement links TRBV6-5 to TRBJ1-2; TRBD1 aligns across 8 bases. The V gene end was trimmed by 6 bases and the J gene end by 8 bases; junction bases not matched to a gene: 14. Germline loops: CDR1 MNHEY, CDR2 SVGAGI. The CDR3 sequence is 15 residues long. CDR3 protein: CASSSRGRGIGGYTF. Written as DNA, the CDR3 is TGTGCCAGCAGCTCCAGGGGGCGCGGAATAGGCGGCTACACCTTC.

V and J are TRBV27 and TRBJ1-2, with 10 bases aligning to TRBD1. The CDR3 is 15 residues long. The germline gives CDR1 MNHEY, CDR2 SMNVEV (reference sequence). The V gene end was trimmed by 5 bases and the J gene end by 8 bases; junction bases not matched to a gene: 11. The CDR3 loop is CASSARPTGGDGYTF. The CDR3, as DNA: TGTGCCAGCAGTGCCCGACCGACAGGGGGCGACGGCTACACCTTC.

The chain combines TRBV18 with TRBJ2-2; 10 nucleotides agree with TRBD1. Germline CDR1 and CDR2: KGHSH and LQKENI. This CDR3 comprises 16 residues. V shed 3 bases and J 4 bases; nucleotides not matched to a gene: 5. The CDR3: CASSPRQGAGTGELFF. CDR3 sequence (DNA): TGTGCCAGCTCACCCCGACAGGGGGCGGGCACCGGGGAGCTGTTTTTT.